The 29 T cell receptor beta chains below come from one sample, sequenced in a study of blood T cell repertoires in COVID-19. TCRdb's table, derived via immunoSEQ multiplex PCR, lists solely in-frame clones and lacks some. The data contain 80,000 to 100,000 clones, about 86% of them seen just once; the ten biggest clones take up 13%. The sample was peripheral blood. These receptors were obtained from a woman aged 55-70 years in a cohort sampled during active or convalescent COVID-19.

The DNA for the CDR3 is TGTGCCAGCAGCCCACCAGGGGCCACTCAGCCCCAGCATTTT. Its protein is CASSPPGATQPQHF. The genes are TRBV28 and TRBJ1-5; tentative D call: TRBD1 (6 bases). The CDR3 extends over 14 amino acids. V dropped 6 bases and J dropped 6 bases, with 15 bases sitting between them. Germline CDR1 is MDHEN and CDR2 is SYDVKM.

J is TRBJ1-6 and V is TRBV18, with D possibly TRBD1 on 6 matching bases. There are 15 residues in the CDR3. V was trimmed by 2 bases and J by 7 bases, leaving 12 bases between them. Germline lookup yields CDR1 KGHSH and CDR2 LQKENI. The CDR3 reads CASSPASGVNSPLHF. CDR3 in DNA: TGTGCCAGCTCACCAGCATCAGGGGTCAATTCACCCCTCCACTTT.

CDR3 loop: CASSKAIAGGHTDTQYF. The CDR3 DNA reads as TGTGCCAGCAGCAAAGCGATAGCGGGAGGCCATACAGATACGCAGTATTTT. This chain links TRBV21-1 with TRBJ2-3; no check of the table's D call, TRBD2, against the DNA was made. TRBV21-1 is tagged as a pseudogene. This CDR3 has 17 amino acids.

The rearrangement links TRBV5-4 to TRBJ2-7, with 10 bases lining up with TRBD1. With 4 bases clipped from V and 2 bases from J, the junction kept 6 bases outside the gene matches. This CDR3 region has 15 residues. Looked up from germline, CDR1 is SGHNT and CDR2 is YYREEE (reference sequence). The chain's CDR3 is CASSKGQGEPYEQYF. CDR3 DNA: TGTGCCAGCAGCAAAGGACAGGGGGAACCCTACGAGCAGTACTTC.

The V call is TRBV9, the J call TRBJ2-3, with 8 nucleotides matching TRBD2. Trimming took 4 bases from V and 1 from J; bases not matched to a gene: 8. Germline CDR1 and CDR2: SGDLS and YYNGEE. The CDR3 runs 16 residues. CDR3 sequence (DNA): TGTGCCAGCAGCCCCCGGGGGGGCGGACGCACAGATACGCAGTATTTT. Its translation: CASSPRGGGRTDTQYF.

V and J are TRBV6-5 and TRBJ1-2, with 8 bases lining up with TRBD1. The CDR3 spans 12 residues. V was clipped by 6 bases and J by 4 bases; unmatched bases: 1. Per the germline V gene, CDR1 is MNHEY and CDR2 is SVGAGI. For the CDR3, the DNA is TGTGCCAGCAGGACAGGGGCCTATGGCTACACCTTC. Translating gives CASRTGAYGYTF.

J is TRBJ1-5 and V is TRBV11-2; D call uncertain. Germline V CDR1 and CDR2: SGHAT, FQNNGV. This CDR3 spans 14 amino acids. Between the trimmed V and J ends, which lost 2 bases and 6 bases, there was a span of 11 bases. The CDR3 region has the DNA TGTGCCAGCAGCTTATCCGGGTTAGGTCAGCCCCAGCATTTT. Protein sequence: CASSLSGLGQPQHF.

The V call is TRBV7-9, the J call TRBJ1-3, with 10 bases aligning to TRBD1. The CDR3 has 17 residues. V lost 4 bases to trimming and J lost 0 bases; unmatched junction nucleotides: 6. Germline-derived CDR1 and CDR2 are SEHNR and FQNEAQ (reference sequence). The CDR3 DNA reads TGTGCCAGCAGCTCGCTGACAGGGGGCTTCTCTGGAAACACCATATATTTT. Protein product: CASSSLTGGFSGNTIYF.

V gene TRBV11-2 combines with J gene TRBJ2-5, with D perhaps TRBD1 (5 bases). Trimming took 0 bases from V and 2 from J, leaving 10 bases between them. The germline gives CDR1 SGHAT, CDR2 FQNNGV. The CDR3 has 15 residues. CDR3 region: CASSLEGTGQETQYF. Written as DNA, the CDR3 is TGTGCCAGCAGCTTAGAGGGAACAGGACAAGAGACCCAGTACTTC.

The chain links TRBV2 to TRBJ1-3; D remains ambiguous. The V end was cut by 7 bases, the J end by 0 bases, with 16 bases between. Germline CDR1 and CDR2: SNHLY and FYNNEI. CDR3 size: 16 residues. CDR3 region: CASIGGGSFSGNTIYF. As DNA, the CDR3 is TGTGCCAGCATCGGAGGCGGGTCCTTCTCTGGAAACACCATATATTTT.

The genes are TRBV19 and TRBJ1-1, with D tentatively TRBD1 (6 bases). Trimming stripped 6 bases from V and 6 bases from J, with 14 bases between. Germline assignment: CDR1 LNHDA and CDR2 SQIVND (reference sequence). The CDR3 has 13 amino acids. The CDR3 reads CASSPTGTAEAFF. The CDR3 DNA reads as TGTGCCAGTAGCCCTACAGGGACCGCTGAAGCTTTCTTT.

As regards this clone: The junction departs from the called germline gene at one end, perhaps through a read error. The chain has TRBV5-1 and TRBJ2-3; 11 bases map to TRBD2. From germline, CDR1 is SGHRS and CDR2 YFSETQ. The CDR3 has 14 residues. The CDR3 loop reads CASSLVSSGGFGSF. The CDR3, as DNA: TGCGCCAGCAGCTTGGTCTCTAGCGGGGGGTTTGGATCTTTT.

This clone was counted between two and nine times. This sequence joins TRBV19 and TRBJ1-4; possibly TRBD1 for D (5 bases). CDR1 LNHDA and CDR2 SQIVND come from the germline V gene (reference sequence). V was clipped by 7 bases and J by 4 bases, with 10 bases between them. CDR3 length: 13 residues. The chain's CDR3 is CASTDSNNEKLFF. CDR3 DNA: TGTGCCAGTACCGACAGTAATAATGAAAAACTGTTTTTT.

The CDR3 loop reads CASSYLTGGISPGELFF. CDR3 bases: TGTGCCAGCAGTTACTTGACAGGGGGCATCTCCCCCGGGGAGCTGTTTTTT. The chain couples TRBV6-7 to TRBJ2-2; 10 positions match TRBD1. TRBV6-7 falls under the ORF class, with uncertain function. The V gene end was trimmed by 1 base and the J gene end by 6 bases; junction bases not matched to a gene: 8. There are 17 residues in the CDR3.

This clone was seen more than once but under ten times. This sample includes further DNA sequences coding for the same CDR3. This chain connects TRBV3-1 (or the pseudogene TRBV3-2) to TRBJ1-1; the D gene is possibly TRBD1 (6 bases). Germline CDR1 is LGHDT and CDR2 is YNNKEL (reference sequence). Trimming pared 0 bases from V and 1 base from J, leaving 6 bases between. The CDR3 totals 14 residues. The DNA of the CDR3 is TGTGCCAGCAGCCAAGAGGACAGGAACACTGAAGCTTTCTTT. Translating it yields CASSQEDRNTEAFF.

The V and J genes are TRBV3-1 (or the pseudogene TRBV3-2) and TRBJ1-1, with no clear D. From germline, CDR1 is LGHDT and CDR2 YNNKEL (reference sequence). The CDR3 is made up of 16 amino acids. Trimming shortened V by 1 base and J by 3 bases, and 15 bases separated the two germline ends. The CDR3 bases are TGTGCCAGCAGCCAAGGAGCCGGGGTGAGAGACACTGAAGCTTTCTTT. This translates into CASSQGAGVRDTEAFF.

This clone was counted between two and nine times. The CDR3 DNA reads TGTGCCAGCACCGCGGGAAAAACTGAAGCTTTCTTT. The encoded protein is CASTAGKTEAFF. The V and J genes are TRBV2 and TRBJ1-1; D unclear. Per the germline V gene, CDR1 is SNHLY and CDR2 is FYNNEI. This CDR3 is built from 12 residues. V was shortened by 7 bases and J by 5 bases, with 11 bases between the two germline ends.

The V and J genes are TRBV19 and TRBJ2-2, with D unclear. Germline V lookup: CDR1 LNHDA, CDR2 SQIVND (reference sequence). V lost 3 bases, J lost 0 bases, and 8 bases lay in between. The CDR3 runs to 15 residues. CDR3 loop: CASSILLANTGELFF. As DNA, the CDR3 is TGTGCCAGTAGTATTCTCCTAGCGAACACCGGGGAGCTGTTTTTT.

The chain carries TRBV5-6 and TRBJ2-2; tentative D call: TRBD2 (5 bases). This CDR3 region has 14 residues. Germline CDR1 reads SGHDT; CDR2 reads YYEEEE. Trimming shortened V by 4 bases and J by 4 bases, and 11 bases separated the two germline ends. The CDR3 DNA sequence: TGTGCCAGCAGCCCCGGACTGGTCACCGGGGAGCTGTTTTTT. Amino acid sequence: CASSPGLVTGELFF.

The chain has TRBV6-2 or TRBV6-3 and TRBJ2-1, with D uncertain. Between the trimmed V and J ends, which lost 3 bases and 8 bases, there was a span of 5 bases. Germline-derived CDR1 and CDR2 are MNHEY and SVGEGT. There are 11 residues in the CDR3. The CDR3 DNA follows: TGTGCCAGCAGTTATATGTATGAGCAGTTCTTC. This encodes CASSYMYEQFF.

This chain connects TRBV3-1 (or the pseudogene TRBV3-2) to TRBJ2-5; 8 positions match TRBD2. The CDR3 covers 16 residues. Germline V CDR1 and CDR2: LGHDT, YNNKEL (reference sequence). V trimming: 1 base; J trimming: 4 bases; junction bases outside the gene matches: 8. The CDR3 DNA is TGTGCCAGCAGCCAAGGTCGCAGCGGGGGACGAGAGACCCAGTACTTC. This gives the protein CASSQGRSGGRETQYF.

This rearrangement joins TRBV28 to TRBJ1-4, with 8 bases identical to TRBD1. Germline V gene sequence: CDR1 MDHEN, CDR2 SYDVKM. CDR3 length: 14 amino acids. Trimming took 6 bases from V and 7 from J; bases not matched to a gene: 7. CDR3 in amino acids: CASRPQGVSEKLFF. CDR3 DNA: TGTGCCAGCAGGCCACAGGGGGTTAGTGAAAAACTGTTTTTT.

The genes are TRBV10-3 and TRBJ2-1, with D maybe TRBD2 (5 bases). Germline lookup yields CDR1 ENHRY and CDR2 SYGVKD. The CDR3 sequence is 12 residues long. CDR3 nucleotide sequence: TGTGGGACTCGGGGTCCCTACAATGAGCAGTTCTTC. Protein product: CGTRGPYNEQFF.

This chain uses TRBV11-3 with TRBJ2-5; D ambiguous. CDR1 and CDR2 from the germline V gene are SGHNT and YENEEA. V lost 3 bases to trimming and J lost 2 bases, with 7 bases between them. The CDR3 length is 13 residues. CDR3 bases: TGTGCCAGCAGCTTTGGCGGTCAAGAGACCCAGTACTTC. As protein: CASSFGGQETQYF.

V gene TRBV5-1 combines with J gene TRBJ1-6, with D perhaps TRBD1 (5 bases). Germline V gene lookup returns CDR1 SGHRS and CDR2 YFSETQ. The CDR3 consists of 16 residues. Trimming cost V 4 bases and J 7 bases, with 18 bases left between them. DNA for the CDR3: TGCGCCAGCAGCCGTCTGGAGGAGGGACGAAATTCACCCCTCCACTTT. This encodes CASSRLEEGRNSPLHF.

This rearrangement joins TRBV9 to TRBJ2-3; 7 nucleotides align to TRBD2. This CDR3 is 14 amino acids long. Trimming took 0 bases from V and 3 from J; bases not matched to a gene: 1. Germline loops: CDR1 SGDLS, CDR2 YYNGEE. CDR3 in amino acids: CASSVGGRTDTQYF. The DNA for the CDR3 is TGTGCCAGCAGCGTAGGCGGGAGAACAGATACGCAGTATTTT.

The genes are TRBV27 and TRBJ2-4; the match to TRBD1 covers 9 bases. From germline, CDR1 is MNHEY and CDR2 SMNVEV (reference sequence). The CDR3 extends over 15 amino acids. V was pared by 5 bases and J by 6 bases, with 8 bases of the junction left unmatched. In nucleotides, the CDR3 is TGTGCCAGCAGTGACCCGGGACAGGGTGGAAACATTCAGTACTTC. Amino acid sequence: CASSDPGQGGNIQYF.

The genes are TRBV6-2 or TRBV6-3 and TRBJ1-1, with a possible D match to TRBD1 (5 bases). Germline-derived CDR1 and CDR2 are MNHEY and SVGEGT. V shed 3 bases and J shed 1 base, with 15 bases lying between them. This CDR3 has 16 amino acids. As DNA, the CDR3 is TGTGCCAGCAGTTATGTGGCGGCGGGGGGGAACACTGAAGCTTTCTTT. This sequence encodes CASSYVAAGGNTEAFF.

V gene TRBV30 combines with J gene TRBJ1-2; D might be TRBD1 (6 bases). V was trimmed by 1 base and J by 5 bases, leaving 11 bases between them. CDR3 length: 13 amino acids. The germline V gene has CDR1 GTSNPN and CDR2 SVGIG (reference sequence). CDR3 protein: CAWSDGTSYGYTF. CDR3 sequence (DNA): TGTGCCTGGAGTGACGGGACATCTTATGGCTACACCTTC.